The 21 T cell receptor beta chains listed next were all sequenced from one sample in a study of blood T cell repertoires in COVID-19. Profiling relied on immunoSEQ multiplex PCR, and the TCRdb table lists in-frame clones only, not all of them. The table has some 300,000 clones, approximately 86% seen once. Sequenced input: peripheral blood. Receptors were obtained from a man aged 70 or older with acute or convalescent COVID-19.

The V gene is TRBV7-2, the J gene TRBJ2-1; 7 bases fit TRBD2. Germline lookup yields CDR1 SGHTA and CDR2 FQGNSA. With V trimmed by 5 bases and J by 9 bases, 19 bases remained unmatched. The CDR3 has 17 amino acids. The CDR3: CASSPSAWRGTRGEQFF. In DNA form, the CDR3 reads TGTGCCAGCAGCCCCAGCGCCTGGCGGGGGACGAGGGGTGAGCAGTTCTTC.

This sequence joins TRBV3-1 (or the pseudogene TRBV3-2) and TRBJ2-2, with 8 bases lining up with TRBD2. V lost 2 bases, J lost 6 bases, and 2 bases stayed unmatched. In germline, CDR1 is LGHDT, CDR2 YNNKEL (reference sequence). The CDR3 consists of 14 residues. The DNA for the CDR3 is TGTGCCAGCAGCCAAAGCGGGAGCTCCGGGGAGCTGTTTTTT. Protein: CASSQSGSSGELFF.

This chain links TRBV5-1 with TRBJ1-6; D unclear. V lost 0 bases and J lost 1, with 8 bases in between. This CDR3 contains 16 residues. Germline V gene lookup returns CDR1 SGHRS and CDR2 YFSETQ. CDR3 amino acids: CASSLAEGSYNSPLHF. For the CDR3, the DNA is TGCGCCAGCAGCTTGGCGGAGGGATCCTATAATTCACCCCTCCACTTT.

The chain employs TRBV3-1 (or the pseudogene TRBV3-2) and TRBJ2-2, with 8 bases identical to TRBD2. V lost 1 base, J lost 8 bases, and 3 bases stayed unmatched. The germline gives CDR1 LGHDT, CDR2 YNNKEL (reference sequence). The CDR3 is 14 amino acids. CDR3 sequence (DNA): TGTGCCAGCAGCCAAGTTTCTAGCGGGGGGGAGCTGTTTTTT. This sequence encodes CASSQVSSGGELFF.

This chain joins TRBV6-5 and TRBJ1-2; 7 bases match TRBD1. V trimming: 8 bases; J trimming: 5 bases; junction bases outside the gene matches: 11. Germline V lookup: CDR1 MNHEY, CDR2 SVGAGI. The CDR3 runs to 14 residues. CDR3 nucleotides: TGTGCCAGCCGAAGGGGGCAGGAGGGATATGGCTACACCTTC. This codes for CASRRGQEGYGYTF.

The chain recombines TRBV9 with TRBJ2-5, with D uncertain. The CDR3 runs 14 residues. V shed 0 bases and J shed 1 base, with 7 bases lying between them. Germline assignment: CDR1 SGDLS and CDR2 YYNGEE. The CDR3 region has the DNA TGTGCCAGCAGCGTAGAGTACAGCCAAGAGACCCAGTACTTC. It encodes CASSVEYSQETQYF. Combining the CDR3 with reference TRBV9 and TRBJ2-5 gives the whole variable domain DSGVTQTPKHLITATGQRVTLRCSPRSGDLSVYWYQQSLDQGLQFLIQYYNGEERAKGNILERFSAQQFPDLHSELNLSSLELGDSALYFCASSVEYSQETQYFGPGTRLLVL.

V is TRBV19 and J is TRBJ1-6; D perhaps matches TRBD1 (5 bases). V was pared by 8 bases and J by 2 bases, with 13 bases between. This CDR3 has 15 amino acids. Germline assignment: CDR1 LNHDA and CDR2 SQIVND (reference sequence). The CDR3 region has the DNA TGTGCCAGTGCAGAAGGGGCAGCCTATAATTCACCCCTCCACTTT. It is translated as CASAEGAAYNSPLHF.

The chain is built from TRBV19 and TRBJ2-3; TRBD1 matches 9 bases. This CDR3 is 15 amino acids long. The trim removed 3 bases at V and 8 bases at J, leaving 9 bases unmatched. Germline V gene sequence: CDR1 LNHDA, CDR2 SQIVND (reference sequence). For the CDR3, the DNA is TGTGCCAGTAGTATCCAGACAGGGGGGTCCGGTACGCAGTATTTT. As protein: CASSIQTGGSGTQYF.

The chain links TRBV5-4 to TRBJ1-4; 9 bases match TRBD1. V lost 4 bases and J lost 8; bases outside the gene matches: 9. The CDR3 covers 15 residues. CDR1 SGHNT and CDR2 YYREEE come from the germline V gene (reference sequence). CDR3 residues: CASSPGQGTSEKLFF. In DNA, the CDR3 is TGTGCCAGCAGCCCAGGACAGGGGACCTCAGAAAAACTGTTTTTT.

J is TRBJ1-1 and V is TRBV30, with 7 bases matching TRBD1. Germline lookup yields CDR1 GTSNPN and CDR2 SVGIG (reference sequence). The J segment lost 9 bases and the V segment lost 3 bases, leaving 4 bases of the junction unmatched. This CDR3 comprises 11 residues. The CDR3, as DNA: TGTGCCTGGAGCGGACAGGTACAAGCTTTCTTT. Its translation: CAWSGQVQAFF.

The V and J genes are TRBV6-5 and TRBJ2-5; D might be TRBD1 (6 bases). The CDR3 length is 13 residues. The V end was cut by 6 bases, the J end by 5 bases, with 13 bases between. Looked up from germline, CDR1 is MNHEY and CDR2 is SVGAGI. In nucleotides, the CDR3 is TGTGCCAGCAGAGGACAGTTAGTGGAGACCCAGTACTTC. This codes for CASRGQLVETQYF.

The chain has TRBV7-2 and TRBJ2-7; the D is unclear. Trimming stripped 6 bases from V and 1 base from J, with 10 bases between. In germline, CDR1 is SGHTA, CDR2 FQGNSA. CDR3 length: 13 residues. CDR3 DNA: TGTGCCAGCAGTCCCAGTCAGTCCTACGAGCAGTACTTC. Protein sequence: CASSPSQSYEQYF.

V gene TRBV28 combines with J gene TRBJ2-1, with 10 bases identical to TRBD1. Germline CDR1 MDHEN, CDR2 SYDVKM. Losses at the gene ends were 8 bases for V and 5 bases for J; bases not matched to a gene: 6. The CDR3 sequence is 14 residues long. The CDR3 reads CASLGQGRNNEQFF. The CDR3 DNA follows: TGTGCCAGCCTGGGACAGGGGAGAAACAATGAGCAGTTCTTC.

V and J are TRBV5-8 and TRBJ2-7, with D tentatively TRBD1 (5 bases). V lost 4 bases and J lost 2, with 16 bases in between. Per germline, CDR1 SGHTS and CDR2 YDEGEE. The CDR3 consists of 15 residues. CDR3 amino acids: CASSRQGREAYEQYF. The CDR3, as DNA: TGTGCCAGCAGCCGCCAAGGCAGGGAAGCCTACGAGCAGTACTTC.

This chain connects TRBV10-2 to TRBJ2-7; 10 bases map to TRBD1. The CDR3 length is 14 residues. CDR1 WSHSY and CDR2 SAAADI come from the germline V gene. Trimming at V came to 6 bases and at J to 0 bases, leaving 2 bases not matched to a gene. CDR3 nucleotides: TGCGCCAGCAGGGGGACAGGGGTCTCCTACGAGCAGTACTTC. This codes for CASRGTGVSYEQYF.

The rearrangement links TRBV4-2 to TRBJ2-7, with 8 nucleotides matching TRBD1. Germline lookup yields CDR1 LGHNA and CDR2 YNFKEQ. V gave up 1 base and J gave up 10 bases; unmatched junction bases: 12. CDR3 length: 15 amino acids. The CDR3 bases are TGTGCCAGCAGCCAAGGGCACAGGGGGGCCGGACTACAGTACTTC. It translates to CASSQGHRGAGLQYF.

CDR3: CAISVQGVEQYF. As DNA, the CDR3 is TGTGCCATCAGTGTACAGGGAGTCGAGCAGTACTTC. V usage is TRBV10-3 and J usage is TRBJ2-7; tentative D call: TRBD1 (6 bases). The germline V gene encodes CDR1 ENHRY and CDR2 SYGVKD. V was clipped by 4 bases and J by 6 bases, with 10 bases between them. CDR3 length: 12 residues.

This chain uses TRBV20-1 with TRBJ2-5; a possible D gene is TRBD2 (5 bases). This CDR3 spans 14 amino acids. Germline CDR1 and CDR2: DFQATT and SNEGSKA (reference sequence). V lost 3 bases to trimming and J lost 0 bases, with 11 bases between them. The CDR3 loop is CSASRAGNQETQYF. CDR3 nucleotides: TGCAGTGCTAGTAGGGCGGGCAACCAAGAGACCCAGTACTTC.

This chain links TRBV28 with TRBJ2-7; TRBD1 aligns across 9 bases. Germline V lookup: CDR1 MDHEN, CDR2 SYDVKM. The CDR3 contains 17 residues. V lost 2 bases to trimming and J lost 2 bases; unmatched junction nucleotides: 10. CDR3 bases: TGTGCCAGCAGTTTAGATAGGTCCCGACAGGGGGCCTACGAGCAGTACTTC. Amino acids: CASSLDRSRQGAYEQYF.

J is TRBJ1-1 and V is TRBV3-1 (or the pseudogene TRBV3-2), with a tentative D call TRBD1 (5 bases). The CDR3 is 15 amino acids. V was clipped by 6 bases and J by 3 bases, with 17 bases between them. Germline loops: CDR1 LGHDT, CDR2 YNNKEL (reference sequence). The CDR3 nucleotides read TGTGCCAGCAGGCGGGGCGGGGACGGGGACACTGAAGCTTTCTTT. Amino acid sequence: CASRRGGDGDTEAFF.

The V and J genes are TRBV5-4 and TRBJ1-2; 9 nucleotides agree with TRBD1. Per the germline V gene, CDR1 is SGHNT and CDR2 is YYREEE (reference sequence). The CDR3 length is 19 residues. Trimming removed 3 bases from V and 8 bases from J; junction bases left unmatched: 23. In DNA, the CDR3 is TGTGCCAGCAGCTCTTCCGGGACAGGGTCAAGGCTTTTATTCGGGGGCTACACCTTC. Its protein product is CASSSSGTGSRLLFGGYTF.